Shown below are 8 T cell receptor beta chains from a single sample sequenced in a study of cytomegalovirus exposure and HLA in healthy donors. Researchers ran the PCR with 60 Vbeta and 13 Jbeta primers. Sequenced by immunoSEQ multiplex PCR; TCRdb stores in-frame clones only, minus some. There are 100,000 or so clones in the sample; approximately 87% occur only once, and just over 2.5% lies in the top ten. Source material: PBMCs. These TCRs come from a man between 35 and 55 years old in good health and CMV-seronegative.

This sequence joins TRBV5-1 and TRBJ2-4; the match to TRBD2 covers 7 bases. CDR1 SGHRS and CDR2 YFSETQ come from the germline V gene. Trimming took 2 bases from V and 1 from J; bases not matched to a gene: 9. This CDR3 is 17 amino acids long. The CDR3 DNA reads TGCGCCAGCAGCTTTACGGGGAGGGGTCGGGCCAAAAACATTCAGTACTTC. Translating gives CASSFTGRGRAKNIQYF.

This sequence joins TRBV27 and TRBJ1-4; the match to TRBD1 covers 9 bases. Losses at the gene ends were 8 bases for V and 2 bases for J; bases not matched to a gene: 0. The CDR3 totals 13 residues. Looked up from germline, CDR1 is MNHEY and CDR2 is SMNVEV (reference sequence). CDR3 sequence: CASGQGTNEKLFF. CDR3 nucleotides: TGTGCCAGCGGACAGGGGACTAATGAAAAACTGTTTTTT.

The chain is built from TRBV21-1 and TRBJ1-2; whether TRBD1, the table's D call, matches the DNA was not checked. TRBV21-1 is a known pseudogene. This CDR3 has 13 amino acids. The CDR3 is CASARGQVYGYTF. The CDR3, as DNA: TGTGCCAGCGCCAGGGGGCAGGTCTATGGCTACACCTTC.

This CDR3 is CASSQGLAASYEQYF. The CDR3 nucleotides are TGCGCCAGCAGCCAGGGACTAGCGGCCTCCTACGAGCAGTACTTC. The chain employs TRBV4-1 and TRBJ2-7, with 11 bases identical to TRBD2. The J segment lost 0 bases and the V segment lost 3 bases, leaving 1 base of the junction unmatched. The CDR3 sequence is 15 residues long. CDR1 is MGHRA, CDR2 YSYEKL, per germline.

The V call is TRBV5-4, the J call TRBJ1-2; D remains ambiguous. CDR3 length: 13 amino acids. The V gene lost 2 bases and the J gene lost 8 bases, with 13 bases spanning the gap. The germline CDR1 and CDR2 sequences are SGHNT and YYREEE (reference sequence). The CDR3 reads CASSFPQTMGYTF. The CDR3 DNA follows: TGTGCCAGCAGCTTCCCACAGACCATGGGCTACACCTTC.

This rearrangement joins TRBV20-1 to TRBJ2-5, with unresolved D. This CDR3 is 11 amino acids long. Per germline, CDR1 DFQATT and CDR2 SNEGSKA (reference sequence). V lost 5 bases, J lost 0 bases, and 4 bases lay in between. The CDR3: CSAENQETQYF. CDR3 DNA sequence: TGCAGTGCTGAGAACCAAGAGACCCAGTACTTC.

The J gene is TRBJ2-5, the V gene TRBV7-2, with 9 positions matching TRBD1. This CDR3 has 15 amino acids. Losses at the gene ends were 5 bases for V and 5 bases for J; bases not matched to a gene: 9. The germline V gene has CDR1 SGHTA and CDR2 FQGNSA. The CDR3, as DNA: TGTGCCAGCAGCAGCACAGGGGGCGCGAGGGAGACCCAGTACTTC. Protein: CASSSTGGARETQYF.

The J gene is TRBJ2-1, the V gene TRBV6-6, with 10 bases matching TRBD1. Germline CDR1 MNHNY, CDR2 SVGAGI (reference sequence). Trimming at V came to 6 bases and at J to 6 bases, leaving 5 bases not matched to a gene. This CDR3 contains 14 residues. The CDR3, as DNA: TGTGCCAGCAGCCCCCGGGACAGGGGCAATGAGCAGTTCTTC. It specifies CASSPRDRGNEQFF.